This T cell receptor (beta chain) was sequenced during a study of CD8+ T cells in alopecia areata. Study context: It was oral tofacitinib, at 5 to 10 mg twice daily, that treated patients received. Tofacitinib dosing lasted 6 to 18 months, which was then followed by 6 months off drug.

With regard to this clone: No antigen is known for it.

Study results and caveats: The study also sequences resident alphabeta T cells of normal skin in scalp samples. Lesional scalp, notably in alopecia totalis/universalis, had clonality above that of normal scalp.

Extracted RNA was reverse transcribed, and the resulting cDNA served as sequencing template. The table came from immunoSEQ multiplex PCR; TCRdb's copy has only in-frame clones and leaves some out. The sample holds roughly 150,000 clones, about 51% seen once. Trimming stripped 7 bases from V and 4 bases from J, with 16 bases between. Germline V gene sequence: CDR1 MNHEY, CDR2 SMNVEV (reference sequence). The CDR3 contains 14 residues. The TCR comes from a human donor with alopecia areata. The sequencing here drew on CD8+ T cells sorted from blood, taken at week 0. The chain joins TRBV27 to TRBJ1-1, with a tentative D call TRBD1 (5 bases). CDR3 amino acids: CASKIGGAGTEAFF. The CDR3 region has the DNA TGTGCCAGCAAAATTGGTGGGGCGGGCACTGAAGCTTTCTTT.